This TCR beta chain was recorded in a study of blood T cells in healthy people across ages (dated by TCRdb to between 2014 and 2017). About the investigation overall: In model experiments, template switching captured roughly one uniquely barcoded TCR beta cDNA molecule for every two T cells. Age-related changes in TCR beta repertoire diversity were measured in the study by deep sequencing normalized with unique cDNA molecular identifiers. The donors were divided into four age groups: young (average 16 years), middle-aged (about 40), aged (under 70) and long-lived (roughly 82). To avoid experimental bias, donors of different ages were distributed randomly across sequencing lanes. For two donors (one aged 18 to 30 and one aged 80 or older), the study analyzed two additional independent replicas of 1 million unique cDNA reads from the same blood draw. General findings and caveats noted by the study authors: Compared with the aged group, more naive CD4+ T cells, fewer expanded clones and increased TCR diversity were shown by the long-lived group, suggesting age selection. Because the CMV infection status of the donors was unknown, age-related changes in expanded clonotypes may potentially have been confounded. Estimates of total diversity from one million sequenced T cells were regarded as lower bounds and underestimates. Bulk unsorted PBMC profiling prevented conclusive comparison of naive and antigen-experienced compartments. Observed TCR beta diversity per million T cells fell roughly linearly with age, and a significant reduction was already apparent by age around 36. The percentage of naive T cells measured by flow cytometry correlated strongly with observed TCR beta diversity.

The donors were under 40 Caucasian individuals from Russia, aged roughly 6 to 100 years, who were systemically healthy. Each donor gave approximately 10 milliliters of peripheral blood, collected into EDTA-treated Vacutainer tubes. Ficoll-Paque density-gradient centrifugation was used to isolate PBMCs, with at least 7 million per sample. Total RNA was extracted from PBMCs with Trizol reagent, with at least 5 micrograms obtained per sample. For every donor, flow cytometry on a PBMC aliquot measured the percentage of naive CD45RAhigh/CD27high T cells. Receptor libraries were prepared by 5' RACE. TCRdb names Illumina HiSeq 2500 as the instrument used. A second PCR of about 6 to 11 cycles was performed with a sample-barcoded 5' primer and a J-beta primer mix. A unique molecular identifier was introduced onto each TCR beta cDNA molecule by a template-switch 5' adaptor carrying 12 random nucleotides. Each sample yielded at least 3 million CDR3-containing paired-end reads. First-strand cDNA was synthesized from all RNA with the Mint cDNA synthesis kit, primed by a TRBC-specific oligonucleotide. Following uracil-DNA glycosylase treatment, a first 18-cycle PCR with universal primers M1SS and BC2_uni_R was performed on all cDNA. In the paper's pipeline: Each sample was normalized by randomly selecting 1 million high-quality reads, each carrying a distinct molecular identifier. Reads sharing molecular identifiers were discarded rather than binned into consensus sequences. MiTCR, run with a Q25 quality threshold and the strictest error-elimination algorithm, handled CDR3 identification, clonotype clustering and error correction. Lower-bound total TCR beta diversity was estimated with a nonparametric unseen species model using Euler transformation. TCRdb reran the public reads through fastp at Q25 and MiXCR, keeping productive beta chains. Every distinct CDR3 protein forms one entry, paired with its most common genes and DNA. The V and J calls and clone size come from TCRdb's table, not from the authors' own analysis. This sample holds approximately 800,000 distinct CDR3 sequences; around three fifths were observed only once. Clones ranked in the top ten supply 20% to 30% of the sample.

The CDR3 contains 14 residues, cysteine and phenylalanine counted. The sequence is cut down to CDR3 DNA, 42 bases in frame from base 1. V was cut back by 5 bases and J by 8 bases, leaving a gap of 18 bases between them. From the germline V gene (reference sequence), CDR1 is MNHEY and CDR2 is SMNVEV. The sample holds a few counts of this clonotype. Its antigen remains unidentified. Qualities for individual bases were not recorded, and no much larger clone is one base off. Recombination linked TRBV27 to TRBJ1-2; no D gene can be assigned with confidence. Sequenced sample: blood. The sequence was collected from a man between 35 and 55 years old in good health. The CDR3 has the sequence CASSPSSSSGGYTF. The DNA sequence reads TGTGCCAGCAGTCCTTCCAGTTCCTCGGGAGGCTACACCTTC.